These T cell receptor beta chains were read from a single sample in a study of low-dose radiotherapy and immunotherapy resistance in tumors. TCRdb reanalysed the reads using MiXCR and keeps one entry per CDR3 protein. Here the sample spans 35,000 to 50,000 distinct CDR3 sequences, less than 25% being singletons. This specimen consisted of PBMCs, obtained after low-dose radiotherapy plus immunotherapy. All receptors derive from a female donor with ovarian cancer. Each CDR3 is given with its conserved first and last residue. D genes are given only for firm matches. Expanded clones are given a class, and other clones once, few, many or no size at all.

TRBD2,many,18,TRBJ2-7,TRBV19,TGTGCCAACCCCAGGGCGGCTAGCGGGGGCGTAAGCTCCTACGAGCAGTACTTC,CANPRAASGGVSSYEQYF
.,many,15,TRBJ2-1,TRBV12-3/TRBV12-4,TGTGCCAGCAGTTTCTCCCGACAGATCTACAATGAGCAGTTCTTC,CASSFSRQIYNEQFF
TRBD2,many,15,TRBJ2-3,TRBV20-1,TGCAGTGCTAGGCCTGGACTAGCGCGCACAGATACGCAGTATTTT,CSARPGLARTDTQYF
.,.,12,TRBJ1-5,TRBV3-1,TGTGCCAGCAGCCAAGTCAATCAGCCCCAGCATTTT,CASSQVNQPQHF
.,.,15,TRBJ1-1,TRBV18,TGTGCCAGCTCACCACAAGCGACACTGAACACTGAAGCTTTCTTT,CASSPQATLNTEAFF
TRBD1,.,15,TRBJ2-1,TRBV12-3/TRBV12-4,TGTGCCAGCAGTCAAGACAGGGTACTAGTCAATGAGCAGTTCTTC,CASSQDRVLVNEQFF
.,many,15,TRBJ2-7,TRBV28,TGTGCCAGCAGTTTGGAATGGGTAGGTTCCTACGAGCAGTACTTC,CASSLEWVGSYEQYF
.,many,15,TRBJ1-5,TRBV4-1,TGCGCCAGCAGACCCACAGGGAGCCTCAATCAGCCCCAGCATTTT,CASRPTGSLNQPQHF
.,.,16,TRBJ2-5,TRBV25-1,TGTGCCAGCAGTAAACTTCGGACTGGCGGGCCCGAGACCCAGTACTTC,CASSKLRTGGPETQYF
TRBD2,few,18,TRBJ2-5,TRBV14,TGTGCCAGCAGCCCCGGACTAGCGGGCAGAGTACCACAAGAGACCCAGTACTTC,CASSPGLAGRVPQETQYF
TRBD2,.,18,TRBJ2-3,TRBV5-3,TGTGCCAGCAGCTTGTCGACTAGCGGGGACCGTGACCCGAATACGCAGTATTTT,CASSLSTSGDRDPNTQYF
TRBD2,.,14,TRBJ2-2,TRBV28,TGTGCCAGCAGCCCGGGGGGTAACACCGGGGAGCTGTTTTTT,CASSPGGNTGELFF
.,many,13,TRBJ2-2,TRBV10-1,TGCGCCAGCAGCGTCAGCATTCCCGGGGAGCTGTTTTTT,CASSVSIPGELFF
.,.,16,TRBJ2-2,TRBV6-8,TGTGCCAGCAGTCCAAAGGACAGAAACTGGGCCGGGGAGCTGTTTTTT,CASSPKDRNWAGELFF
.,medium-sized,12,TRBJ1-4,TRBV5-5,TGTGCCAGCAGCTCCCGGGGGGAAAAACTGTTTTTT,CASSSRGEKLFF
.,many,14,TRBJ2-2,TRBV9,TGTGCCAGCAGCCCCCAGACGAACACCGGGGAGCTGTTTTTT,CASSPQTNTGELFF